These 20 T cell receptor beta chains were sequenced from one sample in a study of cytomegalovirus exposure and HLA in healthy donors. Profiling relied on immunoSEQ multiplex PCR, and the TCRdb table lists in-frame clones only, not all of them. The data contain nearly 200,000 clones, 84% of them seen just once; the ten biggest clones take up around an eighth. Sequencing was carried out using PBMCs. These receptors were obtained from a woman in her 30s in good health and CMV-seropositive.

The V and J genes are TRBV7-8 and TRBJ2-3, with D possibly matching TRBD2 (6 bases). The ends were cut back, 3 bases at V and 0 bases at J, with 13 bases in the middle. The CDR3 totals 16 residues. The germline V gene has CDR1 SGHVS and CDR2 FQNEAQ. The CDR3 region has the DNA TGTGCCAGCAGCTTTAATATTCGGGGGAGCACAGATACGCAGTATTTT. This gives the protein CASSFNIRGSTDTQYF.

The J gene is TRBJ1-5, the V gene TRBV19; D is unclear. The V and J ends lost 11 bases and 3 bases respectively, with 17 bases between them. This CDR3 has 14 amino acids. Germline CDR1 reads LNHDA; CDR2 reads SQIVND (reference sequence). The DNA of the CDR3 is TGTGCCGGAGGCGTCTTGGGGATCAATCAGCCCCAGCATTTT. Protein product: CAGGVLGINQPQHF.

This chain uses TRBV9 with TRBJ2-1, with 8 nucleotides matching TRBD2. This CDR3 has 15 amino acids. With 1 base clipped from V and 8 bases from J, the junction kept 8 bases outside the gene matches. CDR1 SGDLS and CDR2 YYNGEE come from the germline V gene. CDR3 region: CASSVSSGSFYEQFF. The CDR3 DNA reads TGTGCCAGCAGCGTATCAAGCGGGAGTTTCTATGAGCAGTTCTTC.

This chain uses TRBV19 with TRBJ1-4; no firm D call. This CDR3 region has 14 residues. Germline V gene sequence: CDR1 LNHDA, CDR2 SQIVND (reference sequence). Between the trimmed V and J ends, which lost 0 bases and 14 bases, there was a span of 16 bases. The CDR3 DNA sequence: TGTGCCAGTAGTATAGAGGCCGAGGCCCCTCACCTGTTTTTT. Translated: CASSIEAEAPHLFF.

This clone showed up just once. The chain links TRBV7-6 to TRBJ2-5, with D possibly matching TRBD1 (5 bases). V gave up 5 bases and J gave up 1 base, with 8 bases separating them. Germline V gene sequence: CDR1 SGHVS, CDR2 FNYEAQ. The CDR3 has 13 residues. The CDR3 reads CASSQGSQETQYF. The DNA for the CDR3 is TGTGCCAGCAGCCAGGGAAGCCAAGAGACCCAGTACTTC.

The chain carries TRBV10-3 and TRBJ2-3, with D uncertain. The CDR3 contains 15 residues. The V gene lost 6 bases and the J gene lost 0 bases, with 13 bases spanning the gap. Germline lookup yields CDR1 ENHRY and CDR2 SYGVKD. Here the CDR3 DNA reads TGTGCCATCAGCCTCCAGCGTTCAAGCACAGATACGCAGTATTTT. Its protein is CAISLQRSSTDTQYF.

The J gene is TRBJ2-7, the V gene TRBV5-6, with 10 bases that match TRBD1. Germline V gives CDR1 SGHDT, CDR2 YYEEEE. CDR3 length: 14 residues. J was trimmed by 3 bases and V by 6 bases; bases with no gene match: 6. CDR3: CASNHRDRGYEQYF. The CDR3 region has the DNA TGTGCCAGCAACCACCGGGACAGGGGCTACGAGCAGTACTTC. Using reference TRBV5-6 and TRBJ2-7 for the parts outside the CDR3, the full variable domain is DAGVTQSPTHLIKTRGQQVTLRCSPKSGHDTVSWYQQALGQGPQFIFQYYEEEERQRGNFPDRFSGHQFPNYSSELNVNALLLGDSALYLCASNHRDRGYEQYFGPGTRLTVT.

The CDR3, as DNA: TGTGCCAGCAGCGTCTTCCCATTAGCCGATGAGCAGTTCTTC. Protein sequence: CASSVFPLADEQFF. The rearrangement uses TRBV9 and TRBJ2-1; D uncertain. This CDR3 comprises 14 residues. The ends were cut back, 2 bases at V and 8 bases at J, with 14 bases in the middle. The germline V gene encodes CDR1 SGDLS and CDR2 YYNGEE.

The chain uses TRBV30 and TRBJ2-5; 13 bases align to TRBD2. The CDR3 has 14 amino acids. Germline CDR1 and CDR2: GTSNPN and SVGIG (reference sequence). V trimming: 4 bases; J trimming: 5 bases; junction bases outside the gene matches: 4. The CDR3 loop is CAWNVLAGGETQYF. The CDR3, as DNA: TGTGCCTGGAACGTACTAGCGGGAGGGGAGACCCAGTACTTC. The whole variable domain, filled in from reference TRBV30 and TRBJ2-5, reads SQTIHQWPATLVQPVGSPLSLECTVEGTSNPNLYWYRQAAGRGLQLLFYSVGIGQISSEVPQNLSASRPQDRQFILSSKKLLLSDSGFYLCAWNVLAGGETQYFGPGTRLLVL.

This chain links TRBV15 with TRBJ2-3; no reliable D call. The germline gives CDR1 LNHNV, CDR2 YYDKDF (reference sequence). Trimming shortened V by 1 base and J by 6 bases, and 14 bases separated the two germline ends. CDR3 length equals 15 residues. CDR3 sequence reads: CATSRASVLGDTQYF. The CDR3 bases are TGTGCCACCAGCAGAGCGTCGGTACTCGGGGATACGCAGTATTTT. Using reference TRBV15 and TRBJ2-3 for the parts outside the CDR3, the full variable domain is DAMVIQNPRYQVTQFGKPVTLSCSQTLNHNVMYWYQQKSSQAPKLLFHYYDKDFNNEADTPDNFQSRRPNTSFCFLDIRSPGLGDTAMYLCATSRASVLGDTQYFGPGTRLTVL.

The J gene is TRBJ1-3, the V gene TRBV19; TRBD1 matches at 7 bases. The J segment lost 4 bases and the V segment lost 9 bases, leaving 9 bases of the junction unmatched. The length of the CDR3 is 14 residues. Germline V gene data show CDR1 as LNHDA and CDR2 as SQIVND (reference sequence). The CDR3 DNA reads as TGTGCCAGCTACGAAGGGACAGTCGGAAACACCATATATTTT. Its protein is CASYEGTVGNTIYF.

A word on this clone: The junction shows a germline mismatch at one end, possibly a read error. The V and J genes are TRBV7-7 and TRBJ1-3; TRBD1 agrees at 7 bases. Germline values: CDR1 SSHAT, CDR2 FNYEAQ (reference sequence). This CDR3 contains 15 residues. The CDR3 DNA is TGTGCTAGCAGTCTCCAACAGGGGTTCGGAAACACCATATATTTT. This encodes CASSLQQGFGNTIYF.

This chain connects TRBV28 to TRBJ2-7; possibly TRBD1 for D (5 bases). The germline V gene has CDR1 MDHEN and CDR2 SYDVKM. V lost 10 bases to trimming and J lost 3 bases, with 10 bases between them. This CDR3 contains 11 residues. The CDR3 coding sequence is TGTGCCATCCTAGACAGCTACGAGCAGTACTTC. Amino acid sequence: CAILDSYEQYF.

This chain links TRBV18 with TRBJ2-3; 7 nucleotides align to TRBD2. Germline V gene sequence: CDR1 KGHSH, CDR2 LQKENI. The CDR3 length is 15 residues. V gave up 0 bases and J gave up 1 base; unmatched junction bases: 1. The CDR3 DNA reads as TGTGCCAGCTCACCACCGACTAGCCGCACAGATACGCAGTATTTT. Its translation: CASSPPTSRTDTQYF.

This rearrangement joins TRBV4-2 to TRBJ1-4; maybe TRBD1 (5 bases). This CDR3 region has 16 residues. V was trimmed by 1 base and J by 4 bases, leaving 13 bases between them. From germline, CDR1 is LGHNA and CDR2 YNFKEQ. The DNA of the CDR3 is TGTGCCAGCAGCCAAGCCCAGGGCGTGGGTAATGAAAAACTGTTTTTT. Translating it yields CASSQAQGVGNEKLFF.

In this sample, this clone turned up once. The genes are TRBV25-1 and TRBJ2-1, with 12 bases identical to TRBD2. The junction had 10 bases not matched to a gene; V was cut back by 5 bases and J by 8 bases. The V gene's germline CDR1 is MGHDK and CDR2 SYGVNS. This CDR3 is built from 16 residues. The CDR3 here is CASSILAGGSWDEQFF. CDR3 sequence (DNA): TGTGCCAGCAGTATCCTAGCGGGAGGGTCTTGGGATGAGCAGTTCTTC. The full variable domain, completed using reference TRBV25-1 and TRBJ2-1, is EADIYQTPRYLVIGTGKKITLECSQTMGHDKMYWYQQDPGMELHLIHYSYGVNSTEKGDLSSESTVSRIRTEHFPLTLESARPSHTSQYLCASSILAGGSWDEQFFGPGTRLTVL.

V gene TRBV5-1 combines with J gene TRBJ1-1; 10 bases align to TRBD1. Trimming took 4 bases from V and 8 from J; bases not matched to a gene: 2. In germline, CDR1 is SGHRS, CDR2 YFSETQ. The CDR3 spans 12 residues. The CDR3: CASSPTGGEAFF. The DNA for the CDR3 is TGCGCCAGCAGCCCGACAGGGGGCGAAGCTTTCTTT.

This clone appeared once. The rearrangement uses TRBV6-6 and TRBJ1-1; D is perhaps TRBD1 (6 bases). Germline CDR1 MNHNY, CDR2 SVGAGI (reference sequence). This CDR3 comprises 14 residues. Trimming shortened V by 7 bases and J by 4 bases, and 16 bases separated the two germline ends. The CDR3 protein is CASKGQGISTEAFF. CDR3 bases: TGTGCCAGCAAAGGTCAGGGGATAAGCACTGAAGCTTTCTTT.

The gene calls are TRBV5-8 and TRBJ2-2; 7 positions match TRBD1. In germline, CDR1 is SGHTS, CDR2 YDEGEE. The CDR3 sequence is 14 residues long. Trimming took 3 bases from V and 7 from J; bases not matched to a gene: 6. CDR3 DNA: TGTGCCAGCAGCTCCGACAGGGCCTTCGGGGAGCTGTTTTTT. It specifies CASSSDRAFGELFF.

The CDR3 nucleotides are TGTGCCAGCAGCTTACAGGACAGGGGGCTTGGGGATGAGCAGTTCTTC. It translates to CASSLQDRGLGDEQFF. V gene TRBV7-9 combines with J gene TRBJ2-1; 11 bases align to TRBD1. The CDR3 runs 16 residues. Germline V gene data show CDR1 as SEHNR and CDR2 as FQNEAQ (reference sequence). The ends lost 2 bases at V and 8 bases at J; junction bases unmatched: 8.